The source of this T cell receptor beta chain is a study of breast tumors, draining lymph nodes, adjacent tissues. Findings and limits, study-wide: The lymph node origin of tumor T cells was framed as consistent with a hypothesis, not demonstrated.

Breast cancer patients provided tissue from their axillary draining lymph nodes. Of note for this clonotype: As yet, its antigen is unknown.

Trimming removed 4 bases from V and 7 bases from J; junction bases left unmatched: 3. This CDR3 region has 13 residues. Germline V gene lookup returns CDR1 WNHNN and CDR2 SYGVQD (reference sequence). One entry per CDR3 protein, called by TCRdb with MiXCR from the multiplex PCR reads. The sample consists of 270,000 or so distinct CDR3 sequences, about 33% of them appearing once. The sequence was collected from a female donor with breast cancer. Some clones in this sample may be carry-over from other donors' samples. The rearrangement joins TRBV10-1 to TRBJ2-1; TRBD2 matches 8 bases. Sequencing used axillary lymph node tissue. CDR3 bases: TGCGCCAGCAGTGGGACTAGCAGTAATGAGCAGTTCTTC. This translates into CASSGTSSNEQFF.